The 25 T cell receptor beta chains below were found in one sample sequenced in a study of T cell repertoires in cytomegalovirus infection. These receptors have no identified antigens. Using its own MiXCR run on the reads, TCRdb lists one record per CDR3 protein. This sample has 570,000 or so distinct CDR3 sequences, with almost 40% found just once. Specimen: cultured PBMCs, collected from culture after CMV antigen stimulation. These receptors came from a human donor in good health (CMV status not recorded). Some clones in this sample may be carry-over from other donors' samples.

This clonotype was observed a handful of times. This chain joins TRBV12-3 or TRBV12-4 and TRBJ2-1, with 10 bases lining up with TRBD2. Losses at the gene ends were 6 bases for V and 1 base for J; bases not matched to a gene: 12. The CDR3 runs to 18 residues. CDR3 DNA: TGTGCCAGCAGCTCAACTAGCGGGGTTAGCTTTTCCTACAATGAGCAGTTCTTC. Translated, it gives CASSSTSGVSFSYNEQFF.

The chain carries TRBV18 and TRBJ2-7; D is possibly TRBD1 (5 bases). The germline gives CDR1 KGHSH, CDR2 LQKENI. The V and J ends lost 0 bases and 6 bases respectively, with 15 bases between them. The CDR3 loop spans 15 amino acids. CDR3: CASSPPSGNTIEQYF. Written as DNA, the CDR3 is TGTGCCAGCTCACCACCCTCAGGGAATACGATCGAGCAGTACTTC.

The rearrangement links TRBV12-3 or TRBV12-4 to TRBJ1-5, with D uncertain. The length of the CDR3 is 15 residues. The V end lost 2 bases, the J end lost 9 bases, and 17 bases lay between the germline ends. The DNA of the CDR3 is TGTGCCAGCAGTTTATTCTCTCGCGAGATCCCGCCCCAGCATTTT. Translating it yields CASSLFSREIPPQHF.

The rearrangement uses TRBV7-9 and TRBJ1-1; possibly TRBD1 for D (5 bases). Germline values: CDR1 SEHNR, CDR2 FQNEAQ (reference sequence). CDR3 size: 15 residues. V dropped 1 base and J dropped 2 bases, with 11 bases sitting between them. For the CDR3, the DNA is TGTGCCAGCAGCTTAGATCAGGGAATCAACACTGAAGCTTTCTTT. It specifies CASSLDQGINTEAFF.

V and J are TRBV7-9 and TRBJ1-1, with 7 bases lining up with TRBD1. The CDR3 sequence is 13 residues long. Trimming cost V 5 bases and J 4 bases; bases outside gene matches: 4. Germline CDR1 and CDR2: SEHNR and FQNEAQ (reference sequence). Here the CDR3 reads CASSIGTATEAFF. The DNA for the CDR3 is TGTGCCAGCAGCATAGGGACAGCCACTGAAGCTTTCTTT. The full variable domain, with the rest looked up from reference TRBV7-9 and TRBJ1-1, is DTGVSQNPRHKITKRGQNVTFRCDPISEHNRLYWYRQTLGQGPEFLTYFQNEAQLEKSRLLSDRFSAERPKGSFSTLEIQRTEQGDSAMYLCASSIGTATEAFFGQGTRLTVV.

This clonotype was counted between two and nine times. The rearrangement links TRBV7-2 to TRBJ1-6, with unresolved D. The V and J ends lost 3 bases and 4 bases respectively, with 10 bases between them. The CDR3 contains 15 residues. CDR1 and CDR2 from the germline V gene are SGHTA and FQGNSA. CDR3 in DNA: TGTGCCAGCAGCTTCCTCGGGCGGTATAATTCACCCCTCCACTTT. It specifies CASSFLGRYNSPLHF.

The chain recombines TRBV4-1 with TRBJ2-3; D is ambiguous. The germline gives CDR1 MGHRA, CDR2 YSYEKL. The CDR3 consists of 14 residues. Deletions cut 2 bases from V and 2 bases from J, with 8 bases between. In DNA form, the CDR3 reads TGCGCCAGCAGCCAAATCGGGCACACAGATACGCAGTATTTT. It yields the protein CASSQIGHTDTQYF.

The table lists this clonotype with many counts. This chain joins TRBV7-2 and TRBJ2-3; either TRBD1 or TRBD2 may supply D (5 bases each). Trimming left V 4 bases short and J 2 bases short, with 16 bases between. From germline, CDR1 is SGHTA and CDR2 FQGNSA. The CDR3 totals 16 residues. CDR3 in amino acids: CASSSGPLGATDTQYF. CDR3 coding DNA: TGTGCCAGCAGCTCGGGACCGCTAGGGGCCACAGATACGCAGTATTTT.

This clonotype came up a few times. The chain joins TRBV7-6 to TRBJ2-7; no firm D call. This CDR3 spans 13 amino acids. Trimming removed 5 bases at V and 0 bases at J, with 8 bases between. Germline values: CDR1 SGHVS, CDR2 FNYEAQ. CDR3 sequence: CASSPTPSYEQYF. CDR3 bases: TGTGCCAGCAGCCCGACGCCCTCCTACGAGCAGTACTTC.

This clonotype was seen only a few times. J is TRBJ2-1 and V is TRBV20-1, with D perhaps TRBD1 or TRBD2 (5 bases each). This CDR3 is built from 15 residues. In germline, CDR1 is DFQATT, CDR2 SNEGSKA (reference sequence). Trimming took off 5 bases at V and 0 bases at J, with 14 bases between the two ends. This chain's CDR3 is CSASNRDLSYNEQFF. Here the CDR3 DNA reads TGCAGTGCTTCCAACCGGGACCTCTCCTACAATGAGCAGTTCTTC.

Worth noting for this clonotype: One junction end does not reproduce the germline sequence, and a read error may be involved. The chain has TRBV5-3 and TRBJ2-2; tentative D call: TRBD1 (6 bases). TRBV5-3 falls under the ORF class, with uncertain function. This CDR3 region has 17 residues. The CDR3 DNA sequence: TGTGCCAGCAGCTTGCTGAGACAGGCCTTCCCTACCGGGGAGCTGTTTTTT. This encodes CASSLLRQAFPTGELFF.

The chain couples TRBV28 to TRBJ2-2, with 7 bases aligning to TRBD1. The ends lost 6 bases at V and 7 bases at J; junction bases unmatched: 8. Germline V gene data show CDR1 as MDHEN and CDR2 as SYDVKM. This CDR3 has 14 residues. The CDR3 DNA reads TGTGCCAGCAGACCGACAGGGTTGATCGGGGAGCTGTTTTTT. Protein sequence: CASRPTGLIGELFF.

This clonotype was counted a single time. This chain uses TRBV27 with TRBJ1-2; 7 nucleotides align to TRBD1. Germline V gives CDR1 MNHEY, CDR2 SMNVEV (reference sequence). This CDR3 is 16 amino acids long. V shed 3 bases, J shed 4 bases, and the junction held 11 bases outside the gene matches. In DNA form, the CDR3 reads TGTGCCAGCAGTTTCCCGGGACAGCCGTTAGTCTATGGCTACACCTTC. This sequence encodes CASSFPGQPLVYGYTF.

This rearrangement joins TRBV19 to TRBJ2-7; D assignment may be TRBD1 or TRBD2 (5 bases each). The CDR3 runs 16 residues. V was trimmed by 5 bases and J by 3 bases, leaving 20 bases between them. Germline CDR1 LNHDA, CDR2 SQIVND (reference sequence). The CDR3 coding sequence is TGTGCCAGTAGTGCTCCGGTCGGGGCAGATTTCTACGAGCAGTACTTC. This translates into CASSAPVGADFYEQYF.

This clonotype has more than one count but fewer than ten. The chain uses TRBV7-8 and TRBJ2-5; no firm D call. The CDR3 covers 14 residues. Germline CDR1 is SGHVS and CDR2 is FQNEAQ. V lost 0 bases and J lost 2, with 7 bases in between. CDR3 nucleotide sequence: TGTGCCAGCAGCTTAGCGAACCAACAAGAGACCCAGTACTTC. Protein sequence: CASSLANQQETQYF.

This clonotype came up a few times. The chain combines TRBV6-2 or TRBV6-3 with TRBJ2-3, with 9 bases identical to TRBD2. This CDR3 contains 21 residues. The trim removed 2 bases at V and 6 bases at J, leaving 24 bases unmatched. The V gene's germline CDR1 is MNHEY and CDR2 SVGEGT. CDR3 in amino acids: CASSYVAGDGVAGDEGDTQYF. As DNA, the CDR3 is TGTGCCAGCAGTTACGTAGCAGGCGATGGTGTAGCGGGAGACGAGGGGGATACGCAGTATTTT.

The CDR3 nucleotides are TGTGCCAGCAGCTCGCGGGGCAAGGATGAGCAGTTCTTC. Residues: CASSSRGKDEQFF. The rearrangement uses TRBV11-2 and TRBJ2-1, with D tentatively TRBD2 (6 bases). This CDR3 contains 13 residues. Trimming removed 4 bases from V and 8 bases from J, with 12 bases in between. Looked up from germline, CDR1 is SGHAT and CDR2 is FQNNGV. Combining the CDR3 with reference TRBV11-2 and TRBJ2-1 gives the whole variable domain EAGVAQSPRYKIIEKRQSVAFWCNPISGHATLYWYQQILGQGPKLLIQFQNNGVVDDSQLPKDRFSAERLKGVDSTLKIQPAKLEDSAVYLCASSSRGKDEQFFGPGTRLTVL.

The chain links TRBV12-3 or TRBV12-4 to TRBJ2-7; possibly TRBD1 for D (5 bases). The CDR3 has 13 amino acids. The V end lost 6 bases, the J end lost 2 bases, and 11 bases lay between the germline ends. The CDR3 coding sequence is TGTGCCAGCAGCACAGGTGGGCCCTACGAGCAGTACTTC. Translation gives CASSTGGPYEQYF.

V gene TRBV6-5 combines with J gene TRBJ2-1; maybe TRBD2 (5 bases). With 6 bases removed from V and 3 bases from J, the gap between germline ends came to 12 bases. This CDR3 is 14 amino acids long. CDR1 is MNHEY and CDR2 is SVGAGI in the germline V gene. The CDR3 spells CASSADGVYNEQFF. Here the CDR3 DNA reads TGTGCCAGCAGCGCCGACGGGGTCTACAATGAGCAGTTCTTC.

This clonotype was counted a few times. J is TRBJ2-3 and V is TRBV29-1; the D is unclear. Germline CDR1 SQVTM, CDR2 ANQGSEA. This CDR3 is built from 8 residues. V gave up 4 bases and J gave up 14 bases, with 7 bases separating them. The CDR3 loop reads CSVGERYF. CDR3 nucleotides: TGCAGCGTTGGAGAAAGGTATTTT.

This clonotype has just a few counts. The gene calls are TRBV10-3 and TRBJ2-1, with D hard to call. The V end lost 0 bases, the J end lost 10 bases, and 13 bases lay between the germline ends. Germline V gene sequence: CDR1 ENHRY, CDR2 SYGVKD. This CDR3 region has 14 residues. The CDR3: CAISESGLGLEQFF. The CDR3 bases are TGTGCCATCAGTGAGTCCGGGTTAGGTTTGGAGCAGTTCTTC.

The chain recombines TRBV2 with TRBJ2-3; 7 nucleotides agree with TRBD1. The length of the CDR3 is 13 residues. V lost 10 bases, J lost 6 bases, and 10 bases stayed unmatched. CDR1 is SNHLY, CDR2 FYNNEI, per germline. This CDR3 reads CATRDPRGDTQYF. CDR3 coding DNA: TGTGCCACGAGGGACCCCAGGGGGGATACGCAGTATTTT.

This clonotype was counted a few times. The chain combines TRBV11-2 with TRBJ1-3; no definite D call. The CDR3 loop spans 14 amino acids. V shed 5 bases and J shed 1 base, with 9 bases lying between them. Germline CDR1 reads SGHAT; CDR2 reads FQNNGV. For the CDR3, the DNA is TGTGCCAGCAGCCTACAGCCTTCTGGAAACACCATATATTTT. Protein product: CASSLQPSGNTIYF.

The J gene is TRBJ2-7, the V gene TRBV6-2 or TRBV6-3, with 12 bases identical to TRBD2. CDR3 length equals 15 residues. The germline gives CDR1 MNHEY, CDR2 SVGEGT. J was trimmed by 0 bases and V by 5 bases; bases with no gene match: 2. The CDR3 is CASSRTSGISYEQYF. The CDR3 nucleotides are TGTGCCAGCAGTCGGACTAGCGGGATCTCCTACGAGCAGTACTTC.

Only a few counts were recorded for this clonotype. CDR3 sequence: CASSLLPTWQFF. The CDR3 nucleotides are TGTGCCAGCAGCTTACTCCCGACTTGGCAGTTCTTC. The V gene is TRBV7-2, the J gene TRBJ2-1; D gene ambiguous. CDR1 and CDR2 (germline): SGHTA, FQGNSA. Deletions cut 2 bases from V and 12 bases from J, with 11 bases between. The CDR3 length is 12 residues.